Described below is a single TCR beta chain sequence and its context. The antigen is unknown. This sample was taken from a study of persistence of HIV-infected CD4 T cells. Study context: Blood samples, up to roughly 200 mL, came from multiple time points, except two leukapheresis donors sampled once.

An overlapping HIV-1 Gag peptide pool stimulated these cells at about 0.91 ug/peptide/mL. CD40L-negative CD69-negative CD45RO-high memory CD4+ T cells were sorted as populations depleted of antigen-responding cells. The V and J ends lost 4 bases and 8 bases respectively, with 19 bases between them. Germline loops: CDR1 SGHRS, CDR2 YFSETQ. The CDR3 is made up of 16 amino acids. The libraries were made with immunoSEQ version 4 in survey mode. The table came from immunoSEQ multiplex PCR; TCRdb's copy has only in-frame clones and leaves some out. The sample includes more than 30,000 clones, 75% to 85% of them seen just once.

The gene calls are TRBV5-1 and TRBJ1-6, with D tentatively TRBD1 (5 bases). The sample was cultured CD4+ T cells from PBMCs, taken from a patient who received antiretroviral therapy. The receptor was derived from an adult with HIV. The donor label of this sample is uncertain. Written as DNA, the CDR3 is TGCGCCAGCAGCCCCGGGCGGGGGGGGATGGATTCACCCCTCCACTTT. Amino acids: CASSPGRGGMDSPLHF.